One and the same sample provided the 10 T cell receptor beta chains below, sequenced in a study of Ad26.COV2.S vaccination and SARS-CoV-2 variants. The sample's treatment: approximately 18 received Ad26.COV2.S at low or high dose, single or two shots; roughly five received placebo; per-sample allocation not given. Material that was analyzed had been drawn on day 63 after the first vaccine or placebo injection. Measured with immunoSEQ multiplex PCR; TCRdb has only the in-frame clones, and not every one. The sample gives about 380,000 clones, around four fifths of which show up once; almost 7.5% is in the top ten. The material sequenced was peripheral blood, taken in a trial of Ad26.COV2.S vaccine versus placebo. These receptor sequences come from a person between 18 and 65 years old who received the Ad26.COV2.S COVID-19 vaccine or a placebo.

This clone is a singleton in its sample. The V call is TRBV28, the J call TRBJ1-1; possibly TRBD1 for D (5 bases). This CDR3 region has 17 residues. CDR1 MDHEN and CDR2 SYDVKM come from the germline V gene. Between the trimmed V and J ends, which lost 7 bases and 0 bases, there was a span of 21 bases. The CDR3 loop reads CASNSLHAGLMNTEAFF. CDR3 DNA sequence: TGTGCCAGCAACTCCTTGCACGCAGGGCTGATGAACACTGAAGCTTTCTTT. The whole variable domain, remainder taken from reference TRBV28 and TRBJ1-1, is DVKVTQSSRYLVKRTGEKVFLECVQDMDHENMFWYRQDPGLGLRLIYFSYDVKMKEKGDIPEGYSVSREKKERFSLILESASTNQTSMYLCASNSLHAGLMNTEAFFGQGTRLTVV.

This chain uses TRBV30 with TRBJ1-4, with D perhaps TRBD1 (6 bases). The CDR3 is 12 amino acids. V lost 3 bases to trimming and J lost 14 bases, with 16 bases between them. Germline V gene sequence: CDR1 GTSNPN, CDR2 SVGIG (reference sequence). The CDR3 DNA follows: TGTGCCTGGAGCTGGGGGGAGGGGGTGCTGTTTTTT. This translates into CAWSWGEGVLFF. The whole variable domain, filled in from reference TRBV30 and TRBJ1-4, reads SQTIHQWPATLVQPVGSPLSLECTVEGTSNPNLYWYRQAAGRGLQLLFYSVGIGQISSEVPQNLSASRPQDRQFILSSKKLLLSDSGFYLCAWSWGEGVLFFGSGTQLSVL.

The chain employs TRBV6-5 and TRBJ1-1; perhaps TRBD1 as D (6 bases). Between the trimmed V and J ends, which lost 0 bases and 5 bases, there was a span of 16 bases. The CDR3 has 16 amino acids. CDR1 is MNHEY and CDR2 is SVGAGI in the germline V gene. In DNA form, the CDR3 reads TGTGCCAGCAGTTACTCTAGTAAGGGGAGGGGGACTGAAGCTTTCTTT. Translated: CASSYSSKGRGTEAFF.

The chain has TRBV7-9 and TRBJ1-6; 8 bases line up with TRBD1. The CDR3 has 16 residues. J lost 6 bases, V lost 1 base, and 5 bases had no gene match. The germline gives CDR1 SEHNR, CDR2 FQNEAQ (reference sequence). The CDR3 region has the DNA TGTGCCAGCAGCTTAGACGGGACAGGTGTTAATTCACCCCTCCACTTT. This sequence encodes CASSLDGTGVNSPLHF.

The chain recombines TRBV2 with TRBJ2-5; D perhaps matches TRBD2 (5 bases). Trimming pared 4 bases from V and 2 bases from J, leaving 11 bases between. The CDR3 covers 14 residues. Germline V lookup: CDR1 SNHLY, CDR2 FYNNEI. CDR3 coding DNA: TGTGCCAGCAGTGGGCAGACTAAACAAGAGACCCAGTACTTC. The encoded protein is CASSGQTKQETQYF.

The rearrangement links TRBV7-3 to TRBJ2-3, with D possibly being TRBD2 (6 bases). This CDR3 spans 13 amino acids. Trimming stripped 5 bases from V and 0 bases from J, with 6 bases between. Germline V lookup: CDR1 SGHTA, CDR2 FQGTGA. DNA for the CDR3: TGTGCCAGCAGCGCGGGGAGCACAGATACGCAGTATTTT. Amino acids: CASSAGSTDTQYF.

This clone has a handful of counts. The gene calls are TRBV7-2 and TRBJ1-1; a weak D match, TRBD1 (6 bases). This CDR3 is built from 17 residues. Trimming removed 5 bases at V and 1 base at J, with 20 bases between. Germline CDR1 is SGHTA and CDR2 is FQGNSA. The CDR3 is CASSPNRAFRSNTEAFF. CDR3 bases: TGTGCCAGCAGCCCAAACAGGGCATTCCGTTCGAACACTGAAGCTTTCTTT.

This chain links TRBV3-1 (or the pseudogene TRBV3-2) with TRBJ2-5, with a weak D call TRBD2 (5 bases). The germline gives CDR1 LGHDT, CDR2 YNNKEL (reference sequence). This CDR3 contains 12 residues. Trimming removed 3 bases at V and 5 bases at J, with 7 bases between. CDR3 DNA sequence: TGTGCCAGCAGCCACTCGGGGGAGACCCAGTACTTC. Amino acid sequence: CASSHSGETQYF.

The CDR3 coding sequence is TGTGCCAGCAGCTTACAGAAGAGCTCCTACAATGAGCAGTTCTTC. It encodes CASSLQKSSYNEQFF. V and J are TRBV11-1 and TRBJ2-1; D gene uncertain. The CDR3 contains 15 residues. CDR1 is SGHAT and CDR2 is FQDESV in the germline V gene (reference sequence). V was shortened by 2 bases and J by 0 bases, with 8 bases between the two germline ends.

The CDR3 nucleotides are TGCGCCAGCAGCCAAGATAAAGCTTCTCCCGGGGAGCTGTTTTTT. This codes for CASSQDKASPGELFF. The chain is built from TRBV4-1 and TRBJ2-2; D remains ambiguous. V was trimmed by 0 bases and J by 6 bases, leaving 11 bases between them. Per the germline V gene, CDR1 is MGHRA and CDR2 is YSYEKL. CDR3 size: 15 residues.